One T cell receptor (beta chain) is described in this entry. Its antigen is not known. This sample is part of a study of identical twins. Study results and caveats: Models underestimated out-of-frame TCR alpha sharing in monozygotic twins.

Each donor was a healthy Caucasian. Template switching added a universal primer site; cDNA carried unique molecular identifiers. TCRdb reprocessed the 5' RACE reads with MiXCR, giving one entry per CDR3 protein. The table lists 690,000 or so distinct CDR3 sequences, 8.5% to 9% of them singletons. CDR1 is SGHRS, CDR2 YFSETQ, per germline. The CDR3 loop spans 19 amino acids. V trimming: 4 bases; J trimming: 3 bases; junction bases outside the gene matches: 11. These data were also filed under a second study, of yellow fever vaccine responses in identical twins.

V usage is TRBV5-1 and J usage is TRBJ2-2; TRBD2 matches at 14 bases. Sequencing was carried out using PBMCs. This clonotype originated in a young woman in good health. Written as DNA, the CDR3 is TGCGCCAGCAGCCAGGAGGGGACTAGCGGGAGATGGTACACCGGGGAGCTGTTTTTT. Its protein is CASSQEGTSGRWYTGELFF.